This T cell receptor beta chain is from a study of cytomegalovirus exposure and HLA in healthy donors. Overall study findings and caveats: Reports credit the classifier with highly specific, highly sensitive diagnosis of cytomegalovirus status.

Clones were read by immunoSEQ multiplex PCR, and TCRdb kept only the in-frame ones, dropping some. The table includes roughly 56,000 clones, 90% to 95% detected once. The length of the CDR3 is 14 residues. V was cut by 5 bases and J by 4 bases, with 12 bases left in between. Germline V gene lookup returns CDR1 LNHDA and CDR2 SQIVND (reference sequence). Details on this clone: Its target is not known.

The sequencing input was PBMCs. This clonotype was obtained from a man aged 18 to 30 in good health and CMV-seronegative. The chain has TRBV19 and TRBJ1-5, with D perhaps TRBD1 (5 bases). CDR3 protein: CASSQSGGNQPQHF. CDR3 DNA: TGTGCCAGTAGTCAGTCGGGGGGTAATCAGCCCCAGCATTTT.